These T cell receptor beta chains were read from a single sample in a study of blood T cell repertoires in COVID-19. This table comes from immunoSEQ multiplex PCR, and its TCRdb copy is limited to in-frame clones, with some not included. The repertoire holds about 170,000 clones, with 70% to 90% as singletons. Sequencing was done on a sample of peripheral blood. Receptors were obtained from a man in his fifties or sixties with active or convalescent COVID-19. Both conserved end residues are part of each CDR3. Each record gives: V gene, D gene, J gene, clone size, CDR3 protein, CDR3 DNA. The D gene is left open where the match is weak. Where a row states a size, it is once, few, many or the class of an expanded clone; other rows omit it.

TRBV11-2	TRBD2	TRBJ2-7	NA	CASSQQASGGAGGEQYF	TGTGCCAGCAGTCAGCAGGCTAGCGGGGGGGCAGGCGGCGAGCAGTACTTC
TRBV29-1	TRBD2	TRBJ2-3	NA	CSVEPSGGGTDTQYF	TGCAGCGTTGAACCGTCTGGCGGGGGGACAGATACGCAGTATTTT
TRBV7-9	NA	TRBJ2-7	NA	CASSLATNPYEQYF	TGTGCCAGCAGCTTAGCGACTAATCCCTACGAGCAGTACTTC
TRBV6-4	NA	TRBJ1-5	NA	CASSGEEGQPQHF	TGTGCCAGCAGTGGGGAAGAGGGTCAGCCCCAGCATTTT
TRBV2	NA	TRBJ1-5	NA	CASSEGLGQEGYSNQPQHF	TGTGCCAGCAGTGAAGGGCTTGGGCAGGAGGGGTATAGCAATCAGCCCCAGCATTTT
TRBV5-4	TRBD1	TRBJ2-2	NA	CASSQGTGFFAGELFF	TGTGCCAGCAGCCAAGGGACAGGCTTTTTCGCCGGGGAGCTGTTTTTT
TRBV9	NA	TRBJ1-3	NA	CASSVSPETGNTIYF	TGTGCCAGCAGCGTGTCCCCAGAAACTGGAAACACCATATATTTT
TRBV20-1	NA	TRBJ2-3	NA	CSARIGDTQYF	TGCAGTGCTAGGATCGGTGATACGCAGTATTTT
TRBV18	NA	TRBJ2-2	NA	CASSPTRELVGELFF	TGTGCCAGCTCACCAACCCGGGAGCTTGTCGGGGAGCTGTTTTTT
TRBV7-3	TRBD2	TRBJ2-5	NA	CASSLTGGPGETQYF	TGTGCCAGCAGCTTAACGGGAGGGCCGGGAGAGACCCAGTACTTC
TRBV19	NA	TRBJ2-5	NA	CASSWGSTPETQYF	TGTGCCAGTAGCTGGGGCAGCACCCCAGAGACCCAGTACTTC
TRBV6-2/TRBV6-3	NA	TRBJ1-3	NA	CASSYGSSGNTIYF	TGTGCCAGCAGTTACGGGAGCTCTGGAAACACCATATATTTT
TRBV7-3	TRBD2	TRBJ2-2	NA	CASSLTTSGVSRELFF	TGTGCCAGCAGCTTAACAACTAGCGGGGTGTCTAGGGAGCTGTTTTTT
TRBV19	NA	TRBJ1-2	NA	CASRDTNYGYTF	TGTGCCAGTCGGGACACTAACTATGGCTACACCTTC
TRBV27	NA	TRBJ2-1	NA	CASSPSRGSGGNEQFF	TGTGCCAGCAGTCCTAGTCGGGGGTCAGGAGGCAATGAGCAGTTCTTC
TRBV4-3	TRBD1	TRBJ2-1	once	CASSQQGVSYNEQFF	TGCGCCAGCAGCCAACAGGGGGTCTCCTACAATGAGCAGTTCTTC
TRBV6-5	NA	TRBJ2-3	NA	CASSPSQGDTQYF	TGTGCCAGCAGTCCCTCGCAGGGAGATACGCAGTATTTT
TRBV9	NA	TRBJ2-5	NA	CASSQEVQETQYF	TGTGCCAGCAGCCAGGAGGTTCAAGAGACCCAGTACTTC
TRBV2	NA	TRBJ1-1	once	CASSEGQDEAFF	TGTGCCAGCAGTGAAGGACAGGATGAAGCTTTCTTT
TRBV2	TRBD2	TRBJ2-1	NA	CASSAPLAGGVNEQFF	TGTGCCAGCAGTGCGCCTCTAGCGGGGGGCGTGAATGAGCAGTTCTTC
TRBV9	NA	TRBJ2-2	NA	CASSVARETGELFF	TGTGCCAGCAGCGTAGCCCGGGAAACCGGGGAGCTGTTTTTT
TRBV5-5	NA	TRBJ2-7	NA	CASSLSTAYEQYF	TGTGCCAGCAGCTTGTCGACAGCATACGAGCAGTACTTC
TRBV19	TRBD1	TRBJ1-5	NA	CASAGTGARGKPQHF	TGTGCATCAGCGGGGACAGGGGCGCGGGGAAAGCCCCAGCATTTT
TRBV6-5	NA	TRBJ1-1	NA	CASSWERGGAAGAFF	TGTGCCAGCAGTTGGGAACGGGGGGGGGCAGCAGGAGCTTTCTTT
TRBV24-1	TRBD2	TRBJ2-1	once	CATSDFTSGGYNEQFF	TGTGCCACCAGTGATTTTACTAGCGGGGGGTACAATGAGCAGTTCTTC
TRBV4-3	NA	TRBJ2-1	NA	CASSQDIGGANEQFF	TGCGCCAGCAGCCAAGATATTGGCGGGGCAAATGAGCAGTTCTTC
TRBV6-2/TRBV6-3	NA	TRBJ2-5	NA	CASSPLGAYETQYF	TGTGCCAGCAGCCCTTTGGGGGCTTATGAGACCCAGTACTTC
TRBV5-1	TRBD2	TRBJ2-7	NA	CASSPSGGSYEQYF	TGCGCCAGCAGCCCGAGCGGGGGATCCTACGAGCAGTACTTC
TRBV4-2	NA	TRBJ2-1	NA	CASSQGLGASNEQFF	TGTGCCAGCAGCCAAGGGCTAGGGGCCTCCAATGAGCAGTTCTTC
TRBV19	TRBD2	TRBJ2-3	NA	CASSTRASGRISTQYF	TGTGCCAGTAGTACCCGGGCTAGCGGGAGAATAAGTACGCAGTATTTT
TRBV6-2/TRBV6-3	TRBD1	TRBJ2-7	NA	CASSFAVGQGALSSYEQYF	TGTGCCAGCAGCTTCGCAGTGGGCCAGGGGGCTCTGAGCTCCTACGAGCAGTACTTC
TRBV4-3	NA	TRBJ2-1	NA	CASSQDGRTRNEQFF	TGCGCCAGCAGCCAAGATGGCAGGACTCGGAATGAGCAGTTCTTC
TRBV5-4	NA	TRBJ1-2	once	CASSLGRDGYTF	TGTGCCAGCAGCTTGGGACGGGATGGCTACACCTTC
TRBV29-1	NA	TRBJ2-7	few	CSVERGQGSHEQYF	TGCAGCGTTGAGAGGGGTCAGGGGTCCCACGAGCAGTACTTC
TRBV29-1	NA	TRBJ2-2	NA	CSYGSTATGELFF	TGCAGCTATGGTTCTACCGCCACCGGGGAGCTGTTTTTT
TRBV9	TRBD1	TRBJ1-1	NA	CASSAGTGNTEAFF	TGTGCCAGCAGCGCTGGGACAGGGAACACTGAAGCTTTCTTT